This TCR beta chain stems from a study of blood T cell repertoires in COVID-19. Generated by immunoSEQ multiplex PCR, the TCRdb table keeps only in-frame clones and is missing some. The sample yields about 240,000 clones, around 89% seen once. Trimming removed 4 bases at V and 4 bases at J, with 16 bases between. This CDR3 region has 15 residues. Germline CDR1 is SGHDN and CDR2 is FVKESK. This rearrangement joins TRBV14 to TRBJ2-5; D may be TRBD2 (7 bases). Material: PBMCs or T cells enriched from blood (not recorded which). This receptor was obtained from a woman aged 30 to 39 who had recovered from COVID-19. The CDR3 nucleotides read TGTGCCAGCAGCCCCCCTGGGGGGGGCGCAGAGACCCAGTACTTC. This sequence encodes CASSPPGGGAETQYF.